This entry features one T cell receptor (beta chain) sequence. What it recognizes is unknown. This entry is derived from a study of shared clonotypes between healthy human individuals. The authors distributed each subset's genomic DNA evenly over several immunoSEQ plates. Assay: immunoSEQ multiplex PCR; the TCRdb copy retains only in-frame clones and omits some. This sample has about 1.4 million clones, with roughly 96% found just once. J lost 4 bases, V lost 6 bases, and 9 bases had no gene match. Germline lookup yields CDR1 SQVTM and CDR2 ANQGSEA. The CDR3 runs to 14 residues. Overall study findings and caveats: Large sequencing depth failed to make sorted-subset sequencing complete, rarefaction showed. Limited genetic and exposure-history diversity came from having few donors. Donor clonotype sharing was expected to depend on sequencing depth.

This receptor was obtained from a man in his thirties or forties in good health. Input material: naive CD4+ T cells sorted from blood. Subset in this sample: CD45RA+ positively selected. The V call is TRBV29-1, the J call TRBJ1-1, with 9 bases fitting TRBD1. The CDR3 loop is CSVETGTGSTEAFF. The CDR3 region has the DNA TGCAGCGTGGAAACCGGGACAGGGAGCACTGAAGCTTTCTTT.